The clone carrying this TCR beta chain has a count of ten or more. This entry belongs to a study of T cells in Graves' hyperthyroidism and ophthalmopathy. About the study: Initial diagnosis, before any treatment, was when peripheral blood was collected.

V trimming: 4 bases; J trimming: 5 bases; junction bases outside the gene matches: 2. The CDR3 contains 13 residues. Per the germline V gene, CDR1 is MNHNS and CDR2 is SASEGT. Lactation, pregnancy, other autoimmune disease or uncontrolled infection excluded patients. Diagnoses used clinical symptoms, serum thyroxine and TRAb, thyroid ultrasound and orbital computed tomography. Amplification yielded TCR beta CDR3 regions, with RNA transcripts as the source. The HTBI primer set was used in a first-round RT-PCR of the TCR CDR3. TCRdb re-called the multiplex PCR reads through MiXCR, storing one row per CDR3 protein. Of under 200,000 distinct CDR3 sequences in the sample, 9.4% were seen once.

V usage is TRBV6-1 and J usage is TRBJ1-2; 9 bases match TRBD1. This clonotype was obtained from a young woman with Graves' hyperthyroidism that later progressed to Graves' ophthalmopathy. Sequencing was performed on blood. The CDR3 sequence: CASSADRGYGYTF. CDR3 in DNA: TGTGCCAGCAGTGCCGACAGGGGGTATGGCTACACCTTC.